This T cell receptor beta chain was captured in a study of cytomegalovirus exposure and HLA in healthy donors. This clone was recorded once. Its antigen is unknown. This CDR3 has 15 amino acids. V lost 5 bases and J 0 bases, leaving 11 bases between the germline ends. CDR1 and CDR2 from the germline V gene are SNHLY and FYNNEI. Study-wide findings and caveats: Highest at DRB1 and lowest at HLA-C, TCR association rates differed among HLA loci in a later analysis. Data from an earlier analysis indicated that most TCR beta V segments were productive either about 87% or about 30% of the time.

Primers included in the PCR were 60 Vbeta and 13 Jbeta primers. Profiled with immunoSEQ multiplex PCR; TCRdb holds only in-frame clones, not every one. This table has around 130,000 clones, approximately 8.7% appearing once. Sequenced material: PBMCs. This clonotype was obtained from a man aged 35 to 55 in good health and CMV-seronegative. V and J are TRBV2 and TRBJ2-1, with a possible D match to TRBD2 (5 bases). CDR3 residues: CASSKLTSSYNEQFF. In DNA form, the CDR3 reads TGTGCCAGCAGTAAACTAACTAGCTCCTACAATGAGCAGTTCTTC.